Listed here is a single T cell receptor (beta chain). No antigen is known for it. Per-nucleotide qualities are absent, and no much larger clonotype sits a single base away. The data were obtained in a study of blood T cell repertoires in COVID-19 (dated by TCRdb to about 2020). For the wider study: The collaborator samples originated in the United States, Italy and Spain and spanned the acute and convalescent phases of COVID-19. The prospective study material was composed of cDNA or gDNA derived from T cells, B-cell-depleted T cells, or PBMCs. Subjects who had been exposed to COVID-19, were actively infected with it, or had recovered from it provided the deeply sampled blood TCRbeta repertoires that made up the dataset. A de-identified subject ID, COVID-19 status, age in years and sex were almost always included in the sample metadata. HLA class I and class II types, where available, came from metadata supplied by the sample provider rather than from assay-based typing. A freely available public database, intended as a resource for researchers studying the immune response to SARS-CoV-2, is where the repertoires were released. Samples came from the ongoing ImmuneRACE study (first 160 participants) plus 1,254 subjects from 6 global collaborators. Results the study describes overall, beyond this receptor: Clinical and demographic metadata were provided uncurated, with the amount varying by source and participant.

At one collaborating source in Seattle, patients were enrolled during active infection and were followed longitudinally through the course of disease. Collaborating institutions collected whole blood in K2EDTA tubes following their own protocols. Collaborator samples were shipped for TCRbeta analysis as frozen whole blood, isolated PBMCs, or DNA extracted from either sample type. TCRbeta CDR3 regions were amplified from genomic DNA using the immunoSEQ Assay, a bias-controlled multiplex PCR. Per the source publication's procedure: The number of nucleated cells in each sample was estimated from the amplification of reference gene primers within the assay. Sequence reads were collapsed and filtered to measure the absolute abundance of every unique TCRbeta CDR3 rearrangement. For each sample, productive Simpson clonality was calculated by taking the square root of Simpson's diversity index across productive rearrangements. TCRdb carries this immuneACCESS record with in-frame sequences only. Its versions omit some clonotypes, under half of them owing to an unresolved V gene in the studies checked, with the rest unexplained. V, J and clone size are taken as reported in that table, and D and trimming were inferred from the DNA itself. The sample table holds 250,000 to 350,000 clones, of which around 89% were seen once. The ten largest clones represent approximately 6% of the sample.

The receptor's source is a woman aged 45-65 years with COVID-19, enrolled during active disease. Sample: peripheral blood.

The CDR3 reads CASSSGLAGVVETQYF. The sequenced DNA is TGCGCCAGCAGCTCGGGACTAGCGGGAGTCGTCGAGACCCAGTACTTC. The rearranged chain carries TRBV5-1 and TRBJ2-5; 14 central nucleotides agree with TRBD2. Trimming accounts for 3 bases at V and 5 bases at J, while the number of junction bases matched to no gene is 6. Via the germline V gene, CDR1 is SGHRS and CDR2 YFSETQ. The CDR3 measures 16 amino acids from cysteine to phenylalanine. CDR3 DNA only is kept here, 48 bases in frame from base 1. The full variable domain, completed from the reference TRBV5-1 and TRBJ2-5 proteins outside the CDR3, reads KAGVTQTPRYLIKTRGQQVTLSCSPISGHRSVSWYQQTPGQGLQFLFEYFSETQRNKGNFPGRFSGRQFSNSRSEMNVSTLELGDSALYLCASSSGLAGVVETQYFGPGTRLLVL.